These 30 T cell receptor beta chains share one sample of origin, sequenced in a study of CD8 T cells in ankylosing spondylitis. In TCRdb, the 5' RACE reads were re-called with MiXCR into one record per CDR3 protein. The data contain almost 250,000 distinct CDR3 sequences, 30% to 35% of them singletons. Sequencing input: blood, either unsorted or a sorted T cell fraction (not recorded which). These receptors came from a male donor with ankylosing spondylitis or in good health (not recorded which).

This rearrangement joins TRBV5-1 to TRBJ2-4; 9 nucleotides align to TRBD1. Per germline, CDR1 SGHRS and CDR2 YFSETQ. Unmatched junction bases numbered 1, after V lost 0 bases and J lost 3 bases. The CDR3 is 15 residues long. The CDR3 region is CASSLGQGGKNIQYF. The CDR3 DNA reads TGCGCCAGCAGCTTGGGACAGGGGGGCAAAAACATTCAGTACTTC.

In this sample, this clonotype turned up a few times. DNA for the CDR3: TGCGCCAGCAGCTTGGATGGGGGGAAGTACACTGAAGCTTTCTTT. Protein: CASSLDGGKYTEAFF. The chain carries TRBV5-1 and TRBJ1-1, with D perhaps TRBD1 (5 bases). The germline CDR1 and CDR2 sequences are SGHRS and YFSETQ. This CDR3 has 15 amino acids. V lost 0 bases, J lost 3 bases, and 12 bases lay in between.

This clonotype turned up a few times. The chain carries TRBV5-6 and TRBJ1-2, with D possibly matching TRBD1 (6 bases). Per the germline V gene, CDR1 is SGHDT and CDR2 is YYEEEE. The CDR3 is 15 residues long. The V end lost 5 bases, the J end lost 1 base, and 15 bases lay between the germline ends. The CDR3 sequence is CASRPGVLDNYGYTF. CDR3 in DNA: TGTGCCAGCAGACCAGGGGTTTTGGATAACTATGGCTACACCTTC.

This clonotype has a handful of counts. The chain uses TRBV6-5 and TRBJ2-5; either TRBD1 or TRBD2 may supply D (6 bases each). CDR1 and CDR2 from the germline V gene are MNHEY and SVGAGI. The CDR3 length is 14 residues. V was shortened by 6 bases and J by 5 bases, with 16 bases between the two germline ends. The CDR3 here is CASSTRRGGETQYF. The CDR3 DNA is TGTGCCAGCAGCACTCGCAGGGGAGGCGAGACCCAGTACTTC.

The CDR3 nucleotides read TGCAGTGTCTGGACGGGGAGCACAGATACGCAGTATTTT. It encodes CSVWTGSTDTQYF. This chain joins TRBV20-1 and TRBJ2-3, with a weak D call TRBD2 (5 bases). The germline gives CDR1 DFQATT, CDR2 SNEGSKA (reference sequence). The V gene lost 7 bases and the J gene lost 0 bases, with 11 bases spanning the gap. The CDR3 is 13 amino acids.

The chain recombines TRBV9 with TRBJ2-3, with 9 bases matching TRBD1. Germline loops: CDR1 SGDLS, CDR2 YYNGEE. V gave up 4 bases and J gave up 4 bases; unmatched junction bases: 7. This CDR3 spans 15 amino acids. This CDR3 is CASSPEGQGSDTQYF. DNA of the CDR3: TGTGCCAGCAGCCCAGAGGGACAGGGTTCAGATACGCAGTATTTT. Based on the CDR3 plus reference TRBV9 and TRBJ2-3, the full variable domain is DSGVTQTPKHLITATGQRVTLRCSPRSGDLSVYWYQQSLDQGLQFLIQYYNGEERAKGNILERFSAQQFPDLHSELNLSSLELGDSALYFCASSPEGQGSDTQYFGPGTRLTVL.

This clonotype has ten or more counts. The chain employs TRBV20-1 and TRBJ2-7; 10 bases fit TRBD1. Trimming cost V 0 bases and J 3 bases; bases outside gene matches: 5. Germline V gene data show CDR1 as DFQATT and CDR2 as SNEGSKA (reference sequence). CDR3 length: 15 residues. As DNA, the CDR3 is TGCAGTGCTAGAGACGGGACAGGGGCCGTCTACGAGCAGTACTTC. This encodes CSARDGTGAVYEQYF.

This chain links TRBV12-3 or TRBV12-4 with TRBJ2-5; maybe TRBD2 (6 bases). The CDR3 runs 14 residues. V dropped 1 base and J dropped 2 bases, with 8 bases sitting between them. CDR3 sequence: CASSLEEGQETQYF. For the CDR3, the DNA is TGTGCCAGCAGTTTAGAGGAGGGACAAGAGACCCAGTACTTC.

The gene calls are TRBV20-1 and TRBJ1-6, with D unclear. V lost 4 bases and J lost 9, with 10 bases in between. CDR1 is DFQATT, CDR2 SNEGSKA, per germline (reference sequence). The CDR3 spans 12 residues. The CDR3: CSAILQGSPLHF. For the CDR3, the DNA is TGCAGTGCTATACTCCAAGGTTCACCCCTCCACTTT.

This clonotype was found a few times. The V gene is TRBV6-1, the J gene TRBJ2-3; D perhaps matches TRBD1 (6 bases). Germline CDR1 reads MNHNS; CDR2 reads SASEGT. The V gene lost 9 bases and the J gene lost 5 bases, with 18 bases spanning the gap. This CDR3 region has 14 residues. The CDR3 DNA reads TGTGCCAGGTCCGAACTCATAGGGGGAGATACGCAGTATTTT. It yields the protein CARSELIGGDTQYF.

This clonotype has more than one count but fewer than ten. J is TRBJ2-7 and V is TRBV29-1; tentatively, D is TRBD1 (5 bases). The V gene's germline CDR1 is SQVTM and CDR2 ANQGSEA. With 1 base removed from V and 6 bases from J, the gap between germline ends came to 13 bases. This CDR3 has 13 residues. The CDR3: CSVEGQGKAEQYF. The CDR3 nucleotides read TGCAGCGTTGAAGGGCAGGGTAAGGCCGAGCAGTACTTC.

The rearrangement links TRBV29-1 to TRBJ2-5; a weak D match, TRBD2 (5 bases). The V end lost 6 bases, the J end lost 3 bases, and 5 bases lay between the germline ends. The CDR3 is made up of 10 amino acids. Germline V lookup: CDR1 SQVTM, CDR2 ANQGSEA. The CDR3 reads CSVREETQYF. DNA of the CDR3: TGCAGCGTGAGGGAAGAGACCCAGTACTTC.

V gene TRBV20-1 combines with J gene TRBJ2-3; TRBD1 matches 7 bases. The CDR3 loop spans 15 amino acids. Per germline, CDR1 DFQATT and CDR2 SNEGSKA (reference sequence). Trimming removed 5 bases from V and 3 bases from J; junction bases left unmatched: 11. CDR3 sequence reads: CSADTGTDGTDTQYF. CDR3 nucleotides: TGCAGTGCTGACACCGGGACAGACGGAACAGATACGCAGTATTTT.

This clonotype was picked up a small number of times. V and J are TRBV12-3 or TRBV12-4 and TRBJ2-3; 14 nucleotides align to TRBD2. The CDR3 sequence is 14 residues long. J lost 6 bases, V lost 8 bases, and 4 bases had no gene match. CDR3 in DNA: TGTGCCAGCGGGACTAGCGGGGGCAGGGATACGCAGTATTTT. This translates into CASGTSGGRDTQYF.

This clonotype showed up just a few times. The chain employs TRBV7-8 and TRBJ2-3; D remains ambiguous. V lost 2 bases and J lost 0, with 6 bases in between. The CDR3 is made up of 14 amino acids. Germline loops: CDR1 SGHVS, CDR2 FQNEAQ. CDR3: CASSLIPSTDTQYF. The CDR3 nucleotides are TGTGCCAGCAGCTTAATTCCGAGCACAGATACGCAGTATTTT.

The J gene is TRBJ1-1, the V gene TRBV5-1, with D tentatively TRBD1 (6 bases). The germline CDR1 and CDR2 sequences are SGHRS and YFSETQ. Deletions cut 3 bases from V and 1 base from J, with 10 bases between. CDR3 length: 14 residues. CDR3 sequence: CASSSGAWNTEAFF. The CDR3 coding sequence is TGCGCCAGCAGCTCAGGGGCATGGAACACTGAAGCTTTCTTT.

This clonotype has at least ten counts. This chain connects TRBV20-1 to TRBJ1-5, with D tentatively TRBD1 (5 bases). The V gene's germline CDR1 is DFQATT and CDR2 SNEGSKA (reference sequence). Trimming took 0 bases from V and 7 from J, leaving 13 bases between them. The CDR3 contains 14 residues. CDR3 sequence (DNA): TGCAGTGCTAGAGATAGGGCAGGGCCCCAGCCCCAGCATTTT. It yields the protein CSARDRAGPQPQHF.

The rearrangement uses TRBV20-1 and TRBJ1-1; 9 positions match TRBD1. Germline CDR1 reads DFQATT; CDR2 reads SNEGSKA (reference sequence). V gave up 2 bases and J gave up 5 bases; unmatched junction bases: 9. The CDR3 loop spans 15 amino acids. The CDR3 loop reads CSARPMTGGRTEAFF. DNA for the CDR3: TGCAGTGCTAGACCCATGACAGGGGGGCGAACTGAAGCTTTCTTT.

This clonotype has just one count. This chain links TRBV15 with TRBJ1-1; 10 bases are a match to TRBD1. The germline V gene encodes CDR1 LNHNV and CDR2 YYDKDF (reference sequence). V dropped 1 base and J dropped 1; count of bases not matched to a gene: 0. The CDR3 is 15 amino acids. This CDR3 reads CATSRGTGGNTEAFF. In DNA, the CDR3 is TGTGCCACCAGCAGAGGGACAGGGGGGAACACTGAAGCTTTCTTT.

This clonotype was recorded a few times. V is TRBV6-5 and J is TRBJ1-6, with 9 nucleotides matching TRBD1. The CDR3 has 19 residues. V dropped 4 bases and J dropped 7; count of bases not matched to a gene: 17. The V gene's germline CDR1 is MNHEY and CDR2 SVGAGI. CDR3 amino acids: CASSSLKPPGTGQNSPLHF. The CDR3 DNA reads as TGTGCCAGCAGTTCTCTCAAACCACCCGGGACAGGGCAGAATTCACCCCTCCACTTT.

V usage is TRBV27 and J usage is TRBJ1-1; perhaps TRBD1 as D (5 bases). Trimming left V 7 bases short and J 1 base short, with 16 bases between. The CDR3 extends over 15 amino acids. Germline lookup yields CDR1 MNHEY and CDR2 SMNVEV (reference sequence). As DNA, the CDR3 is TGTGCCAGCACCGATGGGACGTGGGGGAACACTGAAGCTTTCTTT. Amino acids: CASTDGTWGNTEAFF.

This clonotype has a single count. The V call is TRBV7-8, the J call TRBJ2-7, with TRBD2 matching over 13 bases. CDR1 and CDR2 (germline): SGHVS, FQNEAQ. CDR3 length: 17 amino acids. The V segment lost 7 bases and the J segment 4 bases; nucleotides outside the gene matches: 13. For the CDR3, the DNA is TGTGCCAGCATGCCCCCGGTAGGGACTAGCGGGGTTTACGAGCAGTACTTC. Translating gives CASMPPVGTSGVYEQYF.

The sample holds a few counts of this clonotype. V usage is TRBV9 and J usage is TRBJ1-2; no firm D call. CDR1 and CDR2 from the germline V gene are SGDLS and YYNGEE. Trimming left V 4 bases short and J 8 bases short, with 9 bases between. The CDR3 sequence is 11 residues long. The CDR3 spells CASSSSRGYTF. The CDR3 DNA is TGTGCCAGCAGCTCAAGTCGGGGCTACACCTTC.

A few counts support this clonotype. This rearrangement joins TRBV24-1 to TRBJ1-2, with D possibly TRBD1 on 5 matching bases. This CDR3 comprises 14 residues. The germline V gene has CDR1 KGHDR and CDR2 SFDVKD. Trimming took off 5 bases at V and 3 bases at J, with 12 bases between the two ends. DNA of the CDR3: TGTGCCACCAGTGGCGCGACGGGGGACTATGGCTACACCTTC. Translating it yields CATSGATGDYGYTF.

The table lists this clonotype with a count of one. V usage is TRBV5-6 and J usage is TRBJ2-5; D may be TRBD2 (5 bases). Germline CDR1 SGHDT, CDR2 YYEEEE. The CDR3 covers 14 residues. Trimming cost V 5 bases and J 4 bases, with 15 bases left between them. The CDR3 DNA reads as TGTGCCAGCAGTACTAGTCAGAGGAGAGAGACCCAGTACTTC. It yields the protein CASSTSQRRETQYF.

This clonotype was detected a few times. The chain employs TRBV18 and TRBJ2-7; no clear D gene. Germline V lookup: CDR1 KGHSH, CDR2 LQKENI. Trimming took off 6 bases at V and 6 bases at J, with 21 bases between the two ends. The CDR3 has 15 residues. DNA of the CDR3: TGTGCCAGCTCCCCTCCTTATGGTTCGACTCCCGAGCAGTACTTC. Translation gives CASSPPYGSTPEQYF.

Concerning this clonotype: One end of the junction fails to match germline, which may point to a read error. V is TRBV10-3 and J is TRBJ1-4; D is ambiguous. The germline V gene has CDR1 ENHRY and CDR2 SYGVKD. The CDR3 extends over 17 amino acids. The CDR3 spells CTISESLGRPNNEKLFF. CDR3 DNA: TGTACCATCAGTGAGTCTTTGGGCAGGCCGAATAATGAAAAACTGTTTTTT.

V is TRBV12-3 or TRBV12-4 and J is TRBJ2-5, with no clear D. The V and J ends lost 6 bases and 7 bases respectively, with 12 bases between them. This CDR3 is 12 amino acids long. In DNA, the CDR3 is TGTGCCAGCAGAGCTCGGGTTGGGACCCAGTACTTC. This encodes CASRARVGTQYF.

This sequence joins TRBV9 and TRBJ1-2; D gene uncertain. Trimming removed 3 bases at V and 6 bases at J, with 6 bases between. From germline, CDR1 is SGDLS and CDR2 YYNGEE. The CDR3 has 11 amino acids. For the CDR3, the DNA is TGTGCCAGCAGCGGCAAGGATGGCTACACCTTC. Translating gives CASSGKDGYTF. The full variable domain, with the rest looked up from reference TRBV9 and TRBJ1-2, is DSGVTQTPKHLITATGQRVTLRCSPRSGDLSVYWYQQSLDQGLQFLIQYYNGEERAKGNILERFSAQQFPDLHSELNLSSLELGDSALYFCASSGKDGYTFGSGTRLTVV.

This chain joins TRBV20-1 and TRBJ2-5; TRBD2 aligns across 9 bases. V trimming: 7 bases; J trimming: 2 bases; junction bases outside the gene matches: 8. CDR3 length: 14 residues. CDR1 is DFQATT and CDR2 is SNEGSKA in the germline V gene (reference sequence). In DNA, the CDR3 is TGCAGTGTCATTCTAGCGGGGAGGCAAGAGACCCAGTACTTC. Its translation is CSVILAGRQETQYF.